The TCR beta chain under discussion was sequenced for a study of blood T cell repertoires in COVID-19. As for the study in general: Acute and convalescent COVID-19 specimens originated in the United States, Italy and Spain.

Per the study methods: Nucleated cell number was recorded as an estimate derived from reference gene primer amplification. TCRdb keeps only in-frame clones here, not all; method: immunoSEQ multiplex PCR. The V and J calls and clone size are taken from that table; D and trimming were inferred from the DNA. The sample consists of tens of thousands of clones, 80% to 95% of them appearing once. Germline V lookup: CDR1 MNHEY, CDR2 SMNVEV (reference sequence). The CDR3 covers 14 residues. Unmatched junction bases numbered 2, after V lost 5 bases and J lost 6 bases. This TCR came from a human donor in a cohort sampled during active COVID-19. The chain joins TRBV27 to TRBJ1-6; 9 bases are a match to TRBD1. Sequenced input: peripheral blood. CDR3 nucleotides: TGTGCCAGCAGTCCGGACAGGGGTAATTCACCCCTCCACTTT. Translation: CASSPDRGNSPLHF.